This TCR beta chain stems from a study of T-cell reconstitution after alpha-beta-depleted transplantation in children. A library of TCRbeta sequences, prepared with unique molecular identifiers, was generated. TCRdb itself ran the PCR reads through MiXCR, one entry per CDR3 protein. This sample has about 400,000 distinct CDR3 sequences, with around 15% found just once. Study observations and caveats: About two months after transplant, alpha-beta T cells reportedly came from several hundred expanded graft clones. Most T-cell counts and diversity one year after the transplant came from T cells that were newly produced.

The CDR3 runs 15 residues. The germline CDR1 and CDR2 sequences are SEHNR and FQNEAQ (reference sequence). V lost 1 base and J 2 bases, leaving 11 bases between the germline ends. Points on this clonotype: Antigen specificity is unknown.

The chain joins TRBV7-9 to TRBJ2-5; D may correspond to TRBD1 or TRBD2 (6 bases each). Specimen: PBMCs, mostly from graft donor cells, collected 360 days after TCRalphabeta/CD19-depleted stem cell transplant. This receptor was identified in a boy under three years old who had a stem cell transplant for Wiskott-Aldrich syndrome, so the T cells may come from the graft donor. CDR3 nucleotides: TGTGCCAGCAGCTTAGGGGGGGCAGATCAAGAGACCCAGTACTTC. Residues: CASSLGGADQETQYF.